This TCR beta chain originates from a study of blood T cells in healthy people across ages. Study-level results: Long-lived donors exceeded aged donors in naive CD4+ cells and diversity. While age rose, TCR beta diversity per million T cells dropped in a roughly linear way.

Through a sample-barcoded 5' primer and a J-beta primer mix, a second PCR was run for about 6 to 11 cycles. The template-switch adaptor, which had 12 random nucleotides, put a tag on each cDNA molecule. Sequencing recovered at least 2.5 million CDR3-containing paired-end reads from each sample. In TCRdb, the 5' RACE reads were re-called with MiXCR into one record per CDR3 protein. The sample has around 1.5 million distinct CDR3 sequences; around 59% are singletons. For this clonotype: Antigen specificity is unknown.

In germline, CDR1 is MNHEY, CDR2 SVGAGI. The CDR3 contains 16 residues. Sample: blood. The genes are TRBV6-5 and TRBJ2-4; 11 nucleotides align to TRBD2. The J call may be wrong; the DNA end is better matched by TRBJ2-7. The receptor's source is a man aged 18 to 29 in good health. The CDR3 coding sequence is TGTGCCAGCAGTTCCATTCCAACTAGCGGGAGTTACGAGCAGTACTTC. Amino acid sequence: CASSSIPTSGSYEQYF.